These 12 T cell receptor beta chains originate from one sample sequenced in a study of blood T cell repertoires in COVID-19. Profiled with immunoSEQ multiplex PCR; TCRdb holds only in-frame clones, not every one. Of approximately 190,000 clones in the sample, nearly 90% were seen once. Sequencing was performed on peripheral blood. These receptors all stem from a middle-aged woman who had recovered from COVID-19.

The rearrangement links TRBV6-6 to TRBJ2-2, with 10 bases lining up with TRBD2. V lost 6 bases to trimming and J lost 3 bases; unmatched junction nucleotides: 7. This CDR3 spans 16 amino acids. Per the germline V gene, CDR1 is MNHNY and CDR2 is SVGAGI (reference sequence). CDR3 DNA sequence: TGTGCCAGCAGGCCTACTAGCGGGACCCACACCGGGGAGCTGTTTTTT. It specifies CASRPTSGTHTGELFF.

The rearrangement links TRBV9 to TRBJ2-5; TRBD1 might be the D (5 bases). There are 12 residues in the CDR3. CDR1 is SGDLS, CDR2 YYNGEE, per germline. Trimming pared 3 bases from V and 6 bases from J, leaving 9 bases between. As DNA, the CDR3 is TGTGCCAGCAGCGGGACAACGCAGACCCAGTACTTC. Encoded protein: CASSGTTQTQYF.

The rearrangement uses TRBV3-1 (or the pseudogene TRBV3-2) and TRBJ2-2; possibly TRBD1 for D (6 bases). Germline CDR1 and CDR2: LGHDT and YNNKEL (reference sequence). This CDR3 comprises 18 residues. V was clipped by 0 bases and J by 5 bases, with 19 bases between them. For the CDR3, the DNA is TGTGCCAGCAGCCAAGATACTTTTCGCAGGACAGCTACCGGGGAGCTGTTTTTT. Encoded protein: CASSQDTFRRTATGELFF.

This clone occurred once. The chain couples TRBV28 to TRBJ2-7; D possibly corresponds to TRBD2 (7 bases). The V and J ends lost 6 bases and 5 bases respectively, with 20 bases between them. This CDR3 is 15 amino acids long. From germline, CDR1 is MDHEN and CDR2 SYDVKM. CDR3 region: CASSTSTAGAHEQYF. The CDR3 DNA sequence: TGTGCCAGCAGCACCTCGACCGCGGGGGCGCACGAGCAGTACTTC.

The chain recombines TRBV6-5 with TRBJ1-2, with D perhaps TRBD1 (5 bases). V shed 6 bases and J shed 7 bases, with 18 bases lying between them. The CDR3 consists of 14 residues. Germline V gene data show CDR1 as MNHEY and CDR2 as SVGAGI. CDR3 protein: CASSDNSGSGGYTF. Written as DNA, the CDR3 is TGTGCCAGCAGCGATAACTCAGGGTCGGGTGGCTACACCTTC.

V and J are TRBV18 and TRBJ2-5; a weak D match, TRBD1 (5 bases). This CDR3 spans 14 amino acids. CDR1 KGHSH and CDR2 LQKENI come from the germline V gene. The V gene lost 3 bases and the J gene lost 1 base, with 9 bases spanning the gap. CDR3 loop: CASSPVTVQETQYF. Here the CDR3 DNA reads TGTGCCAGCTCACCGGTGACAGTCCAAGAGACCCAGTACTTC.

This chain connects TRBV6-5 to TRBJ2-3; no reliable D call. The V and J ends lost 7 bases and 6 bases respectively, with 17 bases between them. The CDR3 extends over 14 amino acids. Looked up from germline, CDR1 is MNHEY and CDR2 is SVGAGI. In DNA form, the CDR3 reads TGTGCCAGCACGAGCTATAATTTCATGGATACGCAGTATTTT. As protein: CASTSYNFMDTQYF.

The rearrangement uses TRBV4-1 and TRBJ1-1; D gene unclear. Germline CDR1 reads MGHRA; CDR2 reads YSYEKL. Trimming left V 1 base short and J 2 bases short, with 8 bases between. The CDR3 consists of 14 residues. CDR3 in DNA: TGCGCCAGCAGCCAAGCCCTTTTTAACACTGAAGCTTTCTTT. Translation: CASSQALFNTEAFF.

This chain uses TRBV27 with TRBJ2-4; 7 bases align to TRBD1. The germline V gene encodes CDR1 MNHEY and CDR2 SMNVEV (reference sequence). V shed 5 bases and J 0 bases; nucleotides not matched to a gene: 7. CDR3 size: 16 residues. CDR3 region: CASSPRDSLAKNIQYF. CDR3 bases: TGTGCCAGCAGTCCCAGGGACAGTCTAGCCAAAAACATTCAGTACTTC.

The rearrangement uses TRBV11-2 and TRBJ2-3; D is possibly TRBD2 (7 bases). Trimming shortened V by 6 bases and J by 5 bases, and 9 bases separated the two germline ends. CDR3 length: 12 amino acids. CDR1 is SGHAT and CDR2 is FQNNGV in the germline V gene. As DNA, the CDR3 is TGTGCCAGCAGAGGGGGGGGAGATACGCAGTATTTT. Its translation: CASRGGGDTQYF.

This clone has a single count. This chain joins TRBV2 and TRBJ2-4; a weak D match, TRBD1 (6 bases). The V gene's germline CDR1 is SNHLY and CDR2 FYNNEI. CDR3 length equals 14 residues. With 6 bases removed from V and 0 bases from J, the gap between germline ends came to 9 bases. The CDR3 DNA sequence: TGTGCCAGCAGCGACAGGCTAGCCAAAAACATTCAGTACTTC. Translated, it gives CASSDRLAKNIQYF. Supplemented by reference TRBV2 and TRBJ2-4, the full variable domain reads EPEVTQTPSHQVTQMGQEVILRCVPISNHLYFYWYRQILGQKVEFLVSFYNNEISEKSEIFDDQFSVERPDGSNFTLKIRSTKLEDSAMYFCASSDRLAKNIQYFGAGTRLSVL.

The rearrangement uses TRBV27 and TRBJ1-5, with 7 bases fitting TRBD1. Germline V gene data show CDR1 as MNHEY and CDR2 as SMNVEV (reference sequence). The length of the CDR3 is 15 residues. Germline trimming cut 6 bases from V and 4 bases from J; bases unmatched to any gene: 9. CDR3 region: CASRLLQGQNQPQHF. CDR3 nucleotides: TGTGCCAGCAGGCTTCTACAGGGGCAGAATCAGCCCCAGCATTTT.